These 24 T cell receptor beta chains share one sample of origin, sequenced in a study of cytomegalovirus exposure and HLA in healthy donors. Only in-frame clones appear in the TCRdb table, and some are missing; sequencing was by immunoSEQ multiplex PCR. Here the sample spans 90,000 or so clones, around 85% being singletons. The sequenced sample was PBMCs. These receptors were obtained from a man between 18 and 29 years old in good health and CMV-seropositive.

This clone was detected only a few times. The V and J genes are TRBV28 and TRBJ2-1; TRBD2 matches 9 bases. The junction had 12 bases not matched to a gene; V was cut back by 7 bases and J by 8 bases. CDR3 length: 15 residues. Germline V gives CDR1 MDHEN, CDR2 SYDVKM. CDR3 loop: CASTDVAGGPHEQFF. The CDR3 DNA sequence: TGTGCCAGCACGGACGTGGCGGGAGGGCCCCATGAGCAGTTCTTC.

The chain's CDR3 is CAIGGQFPGANVLTF. CDR3 sequence (DNA): TGTGCCATCGGTGGTCAGTTCCCTGGGGCCAACGTCCTGACTTTC. The rearrangement uses TRBV10-3 and TRBJ2-6; D uncertain. V was shortened by 8 bases and J by 2 bases, with 13 bases between the two germline ends. Germline CDR1 ENHRY, CDR2 SYGVKD. The length of the CDR3 is 15 residues.

CDR3 in amino acids: CASSIRHTLGEQYV. Here the CDR3 DNA reads TGTGCCAGTAGTATTAGACATACGCTGGGAGAGCAGTACGTC. The V and J genes are TRBV19 and TRBJ2-7, with D uncertain. Trimming pared 3 bases from V and 7 bases from J, leaving 16 bases between. The CDR3 contains 14 residues. CDR1 is LNHDA and CDR2 is SQIVND in the germline V gene (reference sequence).

This clone has just a few counts. The rearrangement uses TRBV6-5 and TRBJ1-3; perhaps TRBD1 as D (6 bases). V was trimmed by 2 bases and J by 0 bases, leaving 8 bases between them. This CDR3 region has 15 residues. Germline values: CDR1 MNHEY, CDR2 SVGAGI. CDR3 in DNA: TGTGCCAGCAGTTACGGGGACAACTCTGGAAACACCATATATTTT. This encodes CASSYGDNSGNTIYF.

The rearrangement links TRBV9 to TRBJ2-5, with D tentatively TRBD2 (6 bases). Germline loops: CDR1 SGDLS, CDR2 YYNGEE. The CDR3 spans 13 residues. V was clipped by 2 bases and J by 1 base, with 6 bases between them. The CDR3 here is CASSVGGQETQYF. The CDR3 region has the DNA TGTGCCAGCAGCGTCGGGGGCCAAGAGACCCAGTACTTC. The full variable domain, in which reference TRBV9 and TRBJ2-5 provide the parts outside the CDR3, is DSGVTQTPKHLITATGQRVTLRCSPRSGDLSVYWYQQSLDQGLQFLIQYYNGEERAKGNILERFSAQQFPDLHSELNLSSLELGDSALYFCASSVGGQETQYFGPGTRLLVL.

V is TRBV30 and J is TRBJ2-3; perhaps TRBD1 as D (5 bases). V lost 2 bases to trimming and J lost 1 base, with 13 bases between them. The CDR3 has 15 residues. The germline gives CDR1 GTSNPN, CDR2 SVGIG (reference sequence). The CDR3 reads CAWSTLGQGTDTQYF. CDR3 DNA sequence: TGTGCCTGGAGTACCTTGGGGCAGGGCACAGATACGCAGTATTTT.

This chain uses TRBV19 with TRBJ2-7, with D possibly TRBD1 on 6 matching bases. Trimming took 5 bases from V and 1 from J, leaving 15 bases between them. The germline gives CDR1 LNHDA, CDR2 SQIVND (reference sequence). CDR3 length: 15 amino acids. CDR3: CASSGVSGQSYEQYF. The CDR3 nucleotides are TGTGCCAGTAGTGGGGTTTCAGGACAGTCCTACGAGCAGTACTTC.

The rearrangement joins TRBV5-1 to TRBJ2-6; 8 bases are a match to TRBD1. There are 17 residues in the CDR3. Germline values: CDR1 SGHRS, CDR2 YFSETQ. Germline trimming cut 3 bases from V and 0 bases from J; bases unmatched to any gene: 5. Here the CDR3 DNA reads TGCGCCAGCAGCTCGGGGACAGGTTTCTCTGGGGCCAACGTCCTGACTTTC. Translated: CASSSGTGFSGANVLTF.

This clone has only a few counts. V usage is TRBV28 and J usage is TRBJ1-2; possibly TRBD1 for D (5 bases). V was pared by 3 bases and J by 8 bases, with 13 bases between. Germline V lookup: CDR1 MDHEN, CDR2 SYDVKM. This CDR3 spans 13 amino acids. The CDR3 loop reads CASSLGGLGGYTF. CDR3 DNA: TGTGCCAGCAGTTTGGGGGGATTAGGGGGCTACACCTTC.

The V gene is TRBV19, the J gene TRBJ2-2; D is possibly TRBD2 (5 bases). The ends were cut back, 6 bases at V and 4 bases at J, with 15 bases in the middle. The CDR3 totals 15 residues. Germline lookup yields CDR1 LNHDA and CDR2 SQIVND (reference sequence). The DNA for the CDR3 is TGTGCCAGTAGCACTAGTGGTCGGGGCACCGGGGAGCTGTTTTTT. Amino acid sequence: CASSTSGRGTGELFF.

The chain is built from TRBV7-2 and TRBJ2-3, with D perhaps matching TRBD2 (5 bases). With 5 bases removed from V and 2 bases from J, the gap between germline ends came to 11 bases. The CDR3 totals 14 residues. Per the germline V gene, CDR1 is SGHTA and CDR2 is FQGNSA. In DNA, the CDR3 is TGTGCCAGCAGCAAACGGGGAGCCACAGATACGCAGTATTTT. Encoded protein: CASSKRGATDTQYF.

V and J are TRBV9 and TRBJ1-1, with D perhaps TRBD1 (6 bases). This CDR3 has 14 residues. Germline V gives CDR1 SGDLS, CDR2 YYNGEE. Trimming shortened V by 6 bases and J by 4 bases, and 16 bases separated the two germline ends. The CDR3, as DNA: TGTGCCAGCACCACGGACAGTAAAACCACTGAAGCTTTCTTT. It specifies CASTTDSKTTEAFF. Full variable domain (rest looked up from reference TRBV9 and TRBJ1-1): DSGVTQTPKHLITATGQRVTLRCSPRSGDLSVYWYQQSLDQGLQFLIQYYNGEERAKGNILERFSAQQFPDLHSELNLSSLELGDSALYFCASTTDSKTTEAFFGQGTRLTVV.

This chain links TRBV11-1 with TRBJ2-2; D perhaps matches TRBD2 (5 bases). V dropped 2 bases and J dropped 1 base, with 20 bases sitting between them. CDR1 is SGHAT and CDR2 is FQDESV in the germline V gene (reference sequence). The CDR3 totals 19 residues. CDR3 region: CASSLRPNAGRKNTGELFF. CDR3 sequence (DNA): TGTGCCAGCAGCTTAAGGCCCAACGCGGGCAGGAAGAACACCGGGGAGCTGTTTTTT.

V gene TRBV7-6 combines with J gene TRBJ2-1; tentative D call: TRBD1 (5 bases). V was shortened by 5 bases and J by 6 bases, with 11 bases between the two germline ends. In germline, CDR1 is SGHVS, CDR2 FNYEAQ. The CDR3 length is 13 residues. The CDR3 DNA reads as TGTGCCAGCAGCCAGATGGGGCTCAATGAGCAGTTCTTC. Translated: CASSQMGLNEQFF.

This chain connects TRBV28 to TRBJ1-1; 7 nucleotides line up with TRBD1. Germline-derived CDR1 and CDR2 are MDHEN and SYDVKM. The V segment lost 2 bases and the J segment 0 bases; nucleotides outside the gene matches: 3. The CDR3 length is 15 residues. As DNA, the CDR3 is TGTGCCAGCAGTTTACGGGACAGCCTGAACACTGAAGCTTTCTTT. Encoded protein: CASSLRDSLNTEAFF.

This rearrangement joins TRBV5-5 to TRBJ2-4; possibly TRBD2 for D (6 bases). CDR3 length: 16 residues. CDR1 is SGHKS, CDR2 YYEKEE, per germline (reference sequence). The V end lost 4 bases, the J end lost 0 bases, and 14 bases lay between the germline ends. The CDR3: CASSLWRDLAKNIQYF. CDR3 nucleotides: TGTGCCAGCAGCCTCTGGCGGGACCTAGCCAAAAACATTCAGTACTTC.

V and J are TRBV30 and TRBJ2-1; TRBD2 matches 7 bases. The junction had 7 bases not matched to a gene; V was cut back by 0 bases and J by 5 bases. Per the germline V gene, CDR1 is GTSNPN and CDR2 is SVGIG (reference sequence). CDR3 length: 15 residues. The CDR3 is CAWSVGGSWNNEQFF. The CDR3 coding sequence is TGTGCCTGGAGTGTGGGCGGGAGCTGGAACAATGAGCAGTTCTTC.

This chain joins TRBV2 and TRBJ2-5; 8 positions agree with TRBD1. V was pared by 4 bases and J by 4 bases, with 8 bases of the junction left unmatched. Germline V gene data show CDR1 as SNHLY and CDR2 as FYNNEI. This CDR3 comprises 15 residues. The CDR3 loop is CASSGTTGARETQYF. CDR3 DNA: TGTGCCAGCAGTGGAACGACAGGGGCCAGAGAGACCCAGTACTTC.

This clone has a single count. V and J are TRBV6-5 and TRBJ1-2, with no clear D. The CDR3 has 13 residues. Trimming removed 8 bases at V and 5 bases at J, with 15 bases between. Germline lookup yields CDR1 MNHEY and CDR2 SVGAGI. This CDR3 reads CASREGRAYGYTF. In DNA, the CDR3 is TGTGCCAGCCGAGAGGGCCGAGCTTATGGCTACACCTTC.

The gene calls are TRBV5-6 and TRBJ1-2; the D is unclear. Trimming stripped 0 bases from V and 2 bases from J, with 5 bases between. The CDR3 consists of 13 residues. Germline CDR1 and CDR2: SGHDT and YYEEEE. As DNA, the CDR3 is TGTGCCAGCAGCTTGGTGGAGAACTATGGCTACACCTTC. This encodes CASSLVENYGYTF.

V is TRBV25-1 and J is TRBJ1-2; D remains ambiguous. Deletions cut 3 bases from V and 4 bases from J, with 24 bases between. CDR3 length equals 18 residues. Germline V gene sequence: CDR1 MGHDK, CDR2 SYGVNS. Written as DNA, the CDR3 is TGTGCCAGCAGTGATCTGGGAGGAATTGGTAGCGTTTCCTATGGCTACACCTTC. As protein: CASSDLGGIGSVSYGYTF.

The V and J genes are TRBV6-1 and TRBJ2-5; 8 bases are shared with TRBD2. J gave up 5 bases and V 6 bases, and 5 bases lay outside the gene matches. Germline V gene lookup returns CDR1 MNHNS and CDR2 SASEGT. The CDR3 is made up of 13 amino acids. The CDR3 loop reads CASSPTSAETQYF. In nucleotides, the CDR3 is TGTGCCAGCAGCCCGACTAGCGCGGAGACCCAGTACTTC.

The chain couples TRBV11-2 to TRBJ2-5; 8 positions match TRBD2. In germline, CDR1 is SGHAT, CDR2 FQNNGV. This CDR3 has 16 amino acids. Losses at the gene ends were 2 bases for V and 5 bases for J; bases not matched to a gene: 10. The CDR3 is CASSLSVGRARETQYF. The CDR3 nucleotides are TGTGCCAGCAGCTTAAGTGTCGGGAGGGCCCGGGAGACCCAGTACTTC.

The chain joins TRBV12-5 to TRBJ2-5; 11 bases match TRBD1. V shed 6 bases and J 2 bases; nucleotides not matched to a gene: 2. CDR3 length equals 14 residues. Germline CDR1 LGHNT, CDR2 FRNRAP. CDR3 coding DNA: TGTGCTAGTGGAAGGGACAGGGGGCAAGAGACCCAGTACTTC. Translating gives CASGRDRGQETQYF.